These 3 T cell receptor beta chains were all obtained from the same sample, sequenced in a study of Graves' ophthalmopathy and Graves' hyperthyroidism. RNA transcripts served as template for amplifying TCR beta CDR3 sequences. First-round RT-PCR employed HTBI primers, with a second-round multiplex PCR after it. TCRdb reprocessed the multiplex PCR reads with MiXCR, giving one entry per CDR3 protein. In the table there are a few hundred thousand distinct CDR3 sequences, about two fifths of which are singletons. Source material: peripheral blood or thyroid tissue (not recorded which). The receptor set was obtained from an adult man with Graves' hyperthyroidism.

In this sample, this clonotype turned up a few times. V is TRBV20-1 and J is TRBJ2-5, with 11 bases aligning to TRBD2. The germline gives CDR1 DFQATT, CDR2 SNEGSKA (reference sequence). V lost 6 bases and J lost 4; bases outside the gene matches: 4. The CDR3 runs to 13 residues. The CDR3 loop is CSAPLAGVETQYF. In DNA form, the CDR3 reads TGCAGTGCGCCACTAGCGGGAGTAGAGACCCAGTACTTC.

This rearrangement joins TRBV29-1 to TRBJ2-7; TRBD1 agrees at 10 bases. The CDR3 consists of 15 residues. Germline V gene lookup returns CDR1 SQVTM and CDR2 ANQGSEA. After removal of 7 bases from V and 1 base from J, the junction contained 10 bases not matched to a gene. The CDR3 region has the DNA TGCAGCGAAGGGCAAGGGACAGGGGTGTCCTACGAGCAGTACTTC. This sequence encodes CSEGQGTGVSYEQYF.

This clonotype was seen many times. J is TRBJ2-7 and V is TRBV7-6, with D unclear. The CDR3 is 15 amino acids. V was cut by 5 bases and J by 0 bases, with 14 bases left in between. Germline-derived CDR1 and CDR2 are SGHVS and FNYEAQ. CDR3 loop: CASSPLYKSSYEQYF. In nucleotides, the CDR3 is TGTGCCAGCAGCCCCCTATACAAGAGCTCCTACGAGCAGTACTTC.